The clone carrying this TCR gamma chain was counted between two and nine times. Its antigen is currently unknown. These data belong to a study of Vδ1+ human thymocytes. Study-wide points: Highly polyclonal TRG and TRD repertoires with Gaussian CDR3 length distributions appeared in thymus. Unlike peripheral blood Vdelta1+ controls, thymic delta-chain sequences included approximately 20% Vdelta2 and few Vdelta3.

Extracted RNA was reverse transcribed into cDNA. Multiplex PCR used pooled V-gene forward primers and a constant-region reverse primer to amplify CDR3s. TCRdb re-called clones from the multiplex PCR reads using CATT. The sample includes some 6,500 gamma-chain clones, 42% of them seen just once. The CDR3 length is 12 residues. Germline V CDR1 and CDR2: EGSTGY, YDSYTSSV. V dropped 6 bases and J dropped 1; count of bases not matched to a gene: 3. Sequenced input: Vdelta1+ gamma-delta thymocytes from the thymus. Subset given: FACS-sorted CD3+ TCRalphabeta- TCRVdelta1+ TCRVdelta2- thymocytes. This rearrangement joins TRGV4 to TRGJ1 or TRGJ2. The source of this sequence is a boy under three years old who had congenital heart surgery. The CDR3 coding sequence is TGTGCCACCTGGCAAAATTATTATAAGAAACTCTTT. It yields the protein CATWQNYYKKLF.